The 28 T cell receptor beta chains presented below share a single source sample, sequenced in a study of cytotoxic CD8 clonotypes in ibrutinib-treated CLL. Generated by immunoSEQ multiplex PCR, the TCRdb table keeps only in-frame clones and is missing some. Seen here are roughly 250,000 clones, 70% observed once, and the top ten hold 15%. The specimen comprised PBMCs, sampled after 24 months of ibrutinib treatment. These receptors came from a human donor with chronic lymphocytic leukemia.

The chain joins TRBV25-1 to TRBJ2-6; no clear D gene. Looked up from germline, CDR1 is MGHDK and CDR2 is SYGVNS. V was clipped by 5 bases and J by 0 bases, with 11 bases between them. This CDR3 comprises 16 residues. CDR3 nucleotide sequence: TGTGCCAGCAGTTCTTCCCAGAGCTCTGGGGCCAACGTCCTGACTTTC. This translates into CASSSSQSSGANVLTF.

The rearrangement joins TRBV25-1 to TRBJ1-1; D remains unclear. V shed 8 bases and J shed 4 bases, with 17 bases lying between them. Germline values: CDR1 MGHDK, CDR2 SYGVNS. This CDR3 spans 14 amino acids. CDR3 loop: CASASGQGSTEAFF. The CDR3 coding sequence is TGTGCCAGCGCGTCAGGCCAAGGGAGCACTGAAGCTTTCTTT.

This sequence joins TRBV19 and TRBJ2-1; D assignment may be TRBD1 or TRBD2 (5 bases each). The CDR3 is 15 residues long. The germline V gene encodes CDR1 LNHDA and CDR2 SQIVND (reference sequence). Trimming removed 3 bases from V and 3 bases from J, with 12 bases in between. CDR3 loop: CASSMSGTVYNEQFF. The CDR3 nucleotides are TGTGCCAGTAGTATGAGTGGGACGGTCTACAATGAGCAGTTCTTC.

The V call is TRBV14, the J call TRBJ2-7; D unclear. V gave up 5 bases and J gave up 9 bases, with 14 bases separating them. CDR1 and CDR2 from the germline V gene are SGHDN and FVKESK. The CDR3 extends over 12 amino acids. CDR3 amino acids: CASSIPFGPQYF. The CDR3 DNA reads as TGTGCCAGCAGCATCCCTTTTGGGCCGCAGTACTTC.

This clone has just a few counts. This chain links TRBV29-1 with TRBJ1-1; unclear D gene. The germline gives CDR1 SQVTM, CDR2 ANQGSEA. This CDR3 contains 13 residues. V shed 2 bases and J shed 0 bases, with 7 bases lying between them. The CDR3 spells CSVEFTLNTEAFF. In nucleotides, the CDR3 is TGCAGCGTTGAATTTACCCTGAACACTGAAGCTTTCTTT. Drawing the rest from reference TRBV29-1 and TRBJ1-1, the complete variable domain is SAVISQKPSRDICQRGTSLTIQCQVDSQVTMMFWYRQQPGQSLTLIATANQGSEATYESGFVIDKFPISRPNLTFSTLTVSNMSPEDSSIYLCSVEFTLNTEAFFGQGTRLTVV.

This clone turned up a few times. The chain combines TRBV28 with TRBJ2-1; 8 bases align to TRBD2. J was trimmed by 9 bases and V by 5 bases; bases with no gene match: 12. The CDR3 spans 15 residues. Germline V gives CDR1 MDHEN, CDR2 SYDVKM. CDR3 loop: CASSTGGAAGAEQFF. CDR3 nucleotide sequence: TGTGCCAGCAGTACCGGGGGGGCAGCGGGAGCTGAGCAGTTCTTC.

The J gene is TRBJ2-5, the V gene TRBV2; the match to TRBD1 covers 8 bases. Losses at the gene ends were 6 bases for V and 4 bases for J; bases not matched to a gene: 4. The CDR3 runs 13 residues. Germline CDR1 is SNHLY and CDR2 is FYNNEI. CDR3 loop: CASRTGQGETQYF. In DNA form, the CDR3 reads TGTGCCAGCAGGACTGGACAGGGAGAGACCCAGTACTTC.

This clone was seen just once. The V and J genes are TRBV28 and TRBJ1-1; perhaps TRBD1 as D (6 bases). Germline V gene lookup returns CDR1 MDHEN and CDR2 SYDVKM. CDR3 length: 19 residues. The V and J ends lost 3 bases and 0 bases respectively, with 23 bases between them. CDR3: CASSLGGLGTLDMNTEAFF. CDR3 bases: TGTGCCAGCAGTTTGGGGGGGTTAGGGACACTCGACATGAACACTGAAGCTTTCTTT.

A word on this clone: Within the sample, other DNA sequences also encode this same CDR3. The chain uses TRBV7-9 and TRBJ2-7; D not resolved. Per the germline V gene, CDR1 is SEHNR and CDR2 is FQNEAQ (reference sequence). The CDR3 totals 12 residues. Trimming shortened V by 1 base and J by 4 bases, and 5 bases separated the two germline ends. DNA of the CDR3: TGTGCCAGCAGCTTAGAGTCATACGAGCAGTACTTC. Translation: CASSLESYEQYF.

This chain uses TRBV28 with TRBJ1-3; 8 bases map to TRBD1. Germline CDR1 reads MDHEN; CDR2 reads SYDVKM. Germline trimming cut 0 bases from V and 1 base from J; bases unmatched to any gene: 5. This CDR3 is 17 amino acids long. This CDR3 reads CASSLWAQGVSGNTIYF. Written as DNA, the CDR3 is TGTGCCAGCAGTTTATGGGCACAGGGGGTGTCTGGAAACACCATATATTTT.

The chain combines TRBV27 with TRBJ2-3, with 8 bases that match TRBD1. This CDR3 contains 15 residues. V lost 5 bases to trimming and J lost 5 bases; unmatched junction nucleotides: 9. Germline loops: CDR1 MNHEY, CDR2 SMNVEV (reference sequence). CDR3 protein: CASSLQGATVDTQYF. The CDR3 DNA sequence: TGTGCCAGCAGTCTCCAGGGGGCGACCGTAGATACGCAGTATTTT.

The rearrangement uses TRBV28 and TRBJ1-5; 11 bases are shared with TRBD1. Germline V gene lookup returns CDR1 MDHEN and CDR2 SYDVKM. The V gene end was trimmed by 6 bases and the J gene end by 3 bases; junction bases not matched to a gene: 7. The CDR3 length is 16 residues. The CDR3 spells CASRLGTGGFNQPQHF. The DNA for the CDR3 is TGTGCCAGCAGACTCGGGACAGGGGGTTTCAATCAGCCCCAGCATTTT. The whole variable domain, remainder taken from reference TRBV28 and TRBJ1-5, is DVKVTQSSRYLVKRTGEKVFLECVQDMDHENMFWYRQDPGLGLRLIYFSYDVKMKEKGDIPEGYSVSREKKERFSLILESASTNQTSMYLCASRLGTGGFNQPQHFGDGTRLSIL.

The CDR3 region is CASSYSTTADTQYF. The CDR3 bases are TGTGCCAGCAGTTACTCGACCACAGCAGATACGCAGTATTTT. The rearrangement joins TRBV6-6 to TRBJ2-3; D is unresolved. CDR3 length: 14 residues. Germline assignment: CDR1 MNHNY and CDR2 SVGAGI (reference sequence). Trimming cost V 0 bases and J 4 bases, with 8 bases left between them.

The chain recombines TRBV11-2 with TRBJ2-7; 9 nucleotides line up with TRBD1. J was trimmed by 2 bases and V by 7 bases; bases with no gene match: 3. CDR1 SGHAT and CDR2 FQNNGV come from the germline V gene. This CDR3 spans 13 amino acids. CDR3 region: CASMGQGPYEQYF. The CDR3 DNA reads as TGTGCCAGCATGGGACAGGGTCCCTACGAGCAGTACTTC.

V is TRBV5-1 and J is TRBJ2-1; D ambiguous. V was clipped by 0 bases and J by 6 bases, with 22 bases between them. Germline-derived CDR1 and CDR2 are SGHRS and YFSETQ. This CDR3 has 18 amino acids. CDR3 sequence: CASSLGMSALILGNEQFF. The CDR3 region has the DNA TGCGCCAGCAGCTTGGGGATGTCGGCCTTAATATTGGGCAATGAGCAGTTCTTC. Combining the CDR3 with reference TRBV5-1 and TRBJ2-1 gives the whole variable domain KAGVTQTPRYLIKTRGQQVTLSCSPISGHRSVSWYQQTPGQGLQFLFEYFSETQRNKGNFPGRFSGRQFSNSRSEMNVSTLELGDSALYLCASSLGMSALILGNEQFFGPGTRLTVL.

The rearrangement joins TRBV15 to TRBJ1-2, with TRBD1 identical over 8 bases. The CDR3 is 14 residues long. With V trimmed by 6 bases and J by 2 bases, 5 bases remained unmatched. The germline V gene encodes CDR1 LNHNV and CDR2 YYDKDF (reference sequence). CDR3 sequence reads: CATRRGQENYGYTF. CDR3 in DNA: TGTGCCACCAGAAGGGGACAGGAAAACTATGGCTACACCTTC.

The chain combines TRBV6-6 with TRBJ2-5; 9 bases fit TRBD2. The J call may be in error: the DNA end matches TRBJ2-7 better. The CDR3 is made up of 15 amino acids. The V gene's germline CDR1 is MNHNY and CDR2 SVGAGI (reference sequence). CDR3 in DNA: TGTGCCAGCAGGTATAGCGGGAGCTCTGATTACGAGCAGTACTTC. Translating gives CASRYSGSSDYEQYF.

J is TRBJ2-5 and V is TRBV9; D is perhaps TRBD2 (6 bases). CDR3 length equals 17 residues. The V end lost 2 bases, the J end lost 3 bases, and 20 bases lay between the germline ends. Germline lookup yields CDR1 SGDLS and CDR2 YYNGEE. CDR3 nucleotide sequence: TGTGCCAGCAGCGTCGGTCCGGGCGGGAAGGGGAAAGAGACCCAGTACTTC. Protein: CASSVGPGGKGKETQYF.

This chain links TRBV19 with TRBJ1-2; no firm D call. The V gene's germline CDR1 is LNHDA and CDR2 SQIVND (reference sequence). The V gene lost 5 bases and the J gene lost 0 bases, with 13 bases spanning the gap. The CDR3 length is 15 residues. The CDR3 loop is CASSPPGLSNYGYTF. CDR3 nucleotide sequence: TGTGCCAGTAGTCCTCCCGGGTTATCTAACTATGGCTACACCTTC. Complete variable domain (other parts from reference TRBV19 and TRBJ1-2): DGGITQSPKYLFRKEGQNVTLSCEQNLNHDAMYWYRQDPGQGLRLIYYSQIVNDFQKGDIAEGYSVSREKKESFPLTVTSAQKNPTAFYLCASSPPGLSNYGYTFGSGTRLTVV.

CDR3 sequence reads: CASSPPGHQQETQYF. The CDR3 coding sequence is TGTGCCAGCAGCCCCCCGGGACACCAACAAGAGACCCAGTACTTC. V usage is TRBV13 and J usage is TRBJ2-5; maybe TRBD1 (6 bases). Per the germline V gene, CDR1 is PRHDT and CDR2 is FYEKMQ (reference sequence). CDR3 size: 15 residues. V lost 5 bases and J lost 2, with 15 bases in between.

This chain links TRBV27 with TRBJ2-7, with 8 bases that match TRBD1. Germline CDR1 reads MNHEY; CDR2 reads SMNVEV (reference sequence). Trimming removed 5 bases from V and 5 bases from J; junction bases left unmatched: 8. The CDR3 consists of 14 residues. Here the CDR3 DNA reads TGTGCCAGCAGTGGCAGACAGGGGTTCCACGAGCAGTACTTC. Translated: CASSGRQGFHEQYF.

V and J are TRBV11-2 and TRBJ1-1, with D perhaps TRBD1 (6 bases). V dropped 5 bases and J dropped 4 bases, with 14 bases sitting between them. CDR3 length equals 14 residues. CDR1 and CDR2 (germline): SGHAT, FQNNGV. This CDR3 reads CASSESFRGTEAFF. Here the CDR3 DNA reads TGTGCCAGCAGCGAATCTTTCAGGGGCACTGAAGCTTTCTTT.

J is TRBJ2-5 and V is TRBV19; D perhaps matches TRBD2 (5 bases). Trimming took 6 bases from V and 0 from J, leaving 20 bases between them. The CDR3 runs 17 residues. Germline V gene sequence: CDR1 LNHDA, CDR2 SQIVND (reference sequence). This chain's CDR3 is CASSKSSSGTNQETQYF. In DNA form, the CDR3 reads TGTGCCAGTAGCAAATCCTCCTCGGGAACGAACCAAGAGACCCAGTACTTC.

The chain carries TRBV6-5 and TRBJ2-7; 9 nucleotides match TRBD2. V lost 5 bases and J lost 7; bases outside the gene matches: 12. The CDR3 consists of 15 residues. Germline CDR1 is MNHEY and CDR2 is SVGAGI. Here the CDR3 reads CASSRDGGRAQEQYF. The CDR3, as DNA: TGTGCCAGCAGTCGTGATGGCGGGAGGGCTCAGGAGCAGTACTTC.

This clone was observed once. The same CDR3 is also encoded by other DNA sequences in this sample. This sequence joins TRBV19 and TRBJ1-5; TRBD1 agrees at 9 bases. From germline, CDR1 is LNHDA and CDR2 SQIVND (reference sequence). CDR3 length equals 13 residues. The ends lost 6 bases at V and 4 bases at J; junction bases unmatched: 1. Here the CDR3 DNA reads TGTGCCAGTAGCGGGACAGGGAATCAGCCCCAGCATTTT. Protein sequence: CASSGTGNQPQHF.

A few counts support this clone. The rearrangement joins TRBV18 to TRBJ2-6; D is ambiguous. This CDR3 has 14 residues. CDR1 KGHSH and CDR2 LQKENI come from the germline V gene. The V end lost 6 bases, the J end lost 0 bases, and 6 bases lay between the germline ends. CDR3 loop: CASSPDSGANVLTF. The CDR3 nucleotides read TGTGCCAGCTCCCCAGACTCTGGGGCCAACGTCCTGACTTTC.

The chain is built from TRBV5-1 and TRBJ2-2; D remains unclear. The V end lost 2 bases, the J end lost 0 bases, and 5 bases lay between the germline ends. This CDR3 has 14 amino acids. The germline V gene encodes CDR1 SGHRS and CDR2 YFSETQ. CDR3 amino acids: CASSLRANTGELFF. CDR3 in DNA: TGCGCCAGCAGCTTAAGAGCGAACACCGGGGAGCTGTTTTTT.

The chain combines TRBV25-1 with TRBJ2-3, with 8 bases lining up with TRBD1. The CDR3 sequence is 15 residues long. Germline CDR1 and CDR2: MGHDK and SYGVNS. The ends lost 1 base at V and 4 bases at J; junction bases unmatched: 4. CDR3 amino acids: CASSESNRGSDTQYF. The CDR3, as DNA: TGTGCCAGCAGTGAATCGAACAGGGGGTCAGATACGCAGTATTTT.